Presented here are 32 T cell receptor beta chains from one specimen sequenced in a study of blood T cell repertoires in COVID-19. Using immunoSEQ multiplex PCR, the repertoire was profiled, and TCRdb retains in-frame clones only, with some absent. The sample yields approximately 140,000 clones, approximately 80% seen once. The source material was peripheral blood. These receptors all come from a human donor in a cohort sampled during active COVID-19.

The genes are TRBV3-1 (or the pseudogene TRBV3-2) and TRBJ1-2, with D unresolved. The CDR3 consists of 13 residues. Germline V gene data show CDR1 as LGHDT and CDR2 as YNNKEL (reference sequence). V lost 1 base and J lost 9, with 12 bases in between. CDR3 amino acids: CASSQGRGRRYTF. The CDR3 DNA follows: TGTGCCAGCAGCCAAGGGCGGGGTCGGCGCTACACCTTC.

This clone was detected only a few times. This chain uses TRBV6-5 with TRBJ1-2, with D unresolved. The CDR3 sequence is 13 residues long. The germline V and J ends were trimmed by 5 bases and 4 bases, with 11 bases remaining between them. In germline, CDR1 is MNHEY, CDR2 SVGAGI. For the CDR3, the DNA is TGTGCCAGCAGTCCCCCCGCGAGCTATGGCTACACCTTC. Amino acid sequence: CASSPPASYGYTF.

J is TRBJ2-3 and V is TRBV27; TRBD2 agrees at 9 bases. The trim removed 0 bases at V and 2 bases at J, leaving 6 bases unmatched. CDR1 is MNHEY and CDR2 is SMNVEV in the germline V gene (reference sequence). The CDR3 runs 17 residues. This CDR3 reads CASSLSPAGGLTDTQYF. The CDR3 nucleotides read TGTGCCAGCAGTTTATCCCCAGCGGGGGGCCTCACAGATACGCAGTATTTT.

The J gene is TRBJ2-1, the V gene TRBV27, with 8 bases aligning to TRBD2. Germline loops: CDR1 MNHEY, CDR2 SMNVEV (reference sequence). The CDR3 covers 16 residues. J gave up 1 base and V 5 bases, and 7 bases lay outside the gene matches. CDR3 nucleotide sequence: TGTGCCAGCAGTGGCTTAGCGGGGTTATCCTACAATGAGCAGTTCTTC. It translates to CASSGLAGLSYNEQFF.

V gene TRBV19 combines with J gene TRBJ1-6; 8 bases are shared with TRBD1. The germline CDR1 and CDR2 sequences are LNHDA and SQIVND (reference sequence). With 6 bases clipped from V and 11 bases from J, the junction kept 6 bases outside the gene matches. CDR3 length: 13 residues. The CDR3 loop is CASSRQQGAPLHF. The CDR3, as DNA: TGTGCCAGTAGCCGTCAACAGGGGGCACCCCTCCACTTT.

This rearrangement joins TRBV7-8 to TRBJ2-2, with D unclear. Germline assignment: CDR1 SGHVS and CDR2 FQNEAQ. The CDR3 sequence is 14 residues long. Trimming left V 6 bases short and J 6 bases short, with 14 bases between. The CDR3 region is CASSPREAPGELFF. The CDR3 DNA is TGTGCCAGCAGTCCTAGAGAGGCGCCCGGGGAGCTGTTTTTT.

This clone is a singleton in its sample. V gene TRBV19 combines with J gene TRBJ2-1; 8 nucleotides match TRBD1. V lost 10 bases, J lost 4 bases, and 12 bases stayed unmatched. CDR3 length: 15 residues. The germline V gene encodes CDR1 LNHDA and CDR2 SQIVND (reference sequence). The CDR3 DNA sequence: TGTGCCACCGCGGGGTGGACAGGGACTTACAATGAGCAGTTCTTC. Amino acids: CATAGWTGTYNEQFF. The whole variable domain, remainder taken from reference TRBV19 and TRBJ2-1, is DGGITQSPKYLFRKEGQNVTLSCEQNLNHDAMYWYRQDPGQGLRLIYYSQIVNDFQKGDIAEGYSVSREKKESFPLTVTSAQKNPTAFYLCATAGWTGTYNEQFFGPGTRLTVL.

The CDR3: CASKMSGVGSPLHF. Written as DNA, the CDR3 is TGTGCCAGCAAAATGTCAGGGGTTGGGTCACCCCTCCACTTT. J is TRBJ1-6 and V is TRBV27, with a weak D call TRBD1 (6 bases). V was shortened by 7 bases and J by 10 bases, with 17 bases between the two germline ends. This CDR3 contains 14 residues. Per germline, CDR1 MNHEY and CDR2 SMNVEV (reference sequence).

The chain carries TRBV10-2 and TRBJ1-2, with D possibly TRBD1 on 6 matching bases. Trimming removed 6 bases at V and 3 bases at J, with 17 bases between. The CDR3 is 15 amino acids. CDR1 and CDR2 (germline): WSHSY, SAAADI. The CDR3 loop reads CASRGSGAEDYGYTF. DNA of the CDR3: TGCGCCAGCAGGGGGTCAGGGGCAGAGGACTATGGCTACACCTTC.

The chain joins TRBV5-4 to TRBJ1-1; D gene uncertain. This CDR3 contains 15 residues. V was shortened by 0 bases and J by 4 bases, with 13 bases between the two germline ends. The V gene's germline CDR1 is SGHNT and CDR2 YYREEE (reference sequence). For the CDR3, the DNA is TGTGCCAGCAGCTTGGTTGGGGAAGGGAGCACTGAAGCTTTCTTT. This gives the protein CASSLVGEGSTEAFF.

This chain connects TRBV19 to TRBJ2-3, with D perhaps matching TRBD1 (5 bases). This CDR3 is built from 14 residues. V was clipped by 6 bases and J by 3 bases, with 13 bases between them. Per the germline V gene, CDR1 is LNHDA and CDR2 is SQIVND (reference sequence). The chain's CDR3 is CASRSRGGTDTQYF. The CDR3 DNA is TGTGCCAGTAGGTCAAGGGGCGGAACAGATACGCAGTATTTT.

The rearrangement links TRBV5-1 to TRBJ2-7; tentative D call: TRBD1 (7 bases). Germline assignment: CDR1 SGHRS and CDR2 YFSETQ. V lost 3 bases and J 3 bases, leaving 16 bases between the germline ends. There are 15 residues in the CDR3. CDR3: CASSSLGGQYYEQYF. For the CDR3, the DNA is TGCGCCAGCAGCTCCCTGGGGGGACAGTACTACGAGCAGTACTTC.

The CDR3 DNA reads TGTGCCAGCCAGGGACAGGGGGAATTTTCACCCCTCCACTTT. This gives the protein CASQGQGEFSPLHF. The rearrangement uses TRBV19 and TRBJ1-6; TRBD1 matches 11 bases. After removal of 9 bases from V and 9 bases from J, the junction contained 7 bases not matched to a gene. This CDR3 is 14 amino acids long. From germline, CDR1 is LNHDA and CDR2 SQIVND (reference sequence).

This clone has just one count. The chain carries TRBV6-2 or TRBV6-3 and TRBJ2-1; TRBD2 might be the D (5 bases). Germline V gene lookup returns CDR1 MNHEY and CDR2 SVGEGT. CDR3 size: 16 residues. The V end lost 2 bases, the J end lost 0 bases, and 11 bases lay between the germline ends. The CDR3 DNA follows: TGTGCCAGCAGTTACGGGCTAGCCGGCTCCTACAATGAGCAGTTCTTC. It yields the protein CASSYGLAGSYNEQFF.

The rearrangement links TRBV6-5 to TRBJ1-2, with D possibly TRBD1 on 5 matching bases. The V end was cut by 7 bases, the J end by 8 bases, with 17 bases between. Per germline, CDR1 MNHEY and CDR2 SVGAGI. The CDR3 is made up of 13 amino acids. CDR3 bases: TGTGCCAGCACCCGCCCGGGAGGGGAGGGCTACACCTTC. It is translated as CASTRPGGEGYTF.

V usage is TRBV5-1 and J usage is TRBJ1-2; D ambiguous. The CDR3 runs to 14 residues. Germline CDR1 and CDR2: SGHRS and YFSETQ. V was cut by 3 bases and J by 8 bases, with 17 bases left in between. CDR3 residues: CASSSTDTHRGYTF. In DNA, the CDR3 is TGCGCCAGCAGCTCGACCGACACTCACCGGGGCTACACCTTC.

This clone was seen a few times. This chain uses TRBV4-1 with TRBJ2-5; 8 bases map to TRBD2. CDR1 and CDR2 from the germline V gene are MGHRA and YSYEKL. Trimming removed 1 base from V and 3 bases from J; junction bases left unmatched: 7. This CDR3 comprises 16 residues. CDR3 protein: CASSQGEVTSEETQYF. The CDR3 coding sequence is TGCGCCAGCAGCCAAGGAGAGGTGACTAGCGAAGAGACCCAGTACTTC.

The DNA for the CDR3 is TGTGCCAGCAGCTTAGGCCGGTTAAACACCGGGGAGCTGTTTTTT. Protein: CASSLGRLNTGELFF. The J gene is TRBJ2-2, the V gene TRBV7-6, with D hard to call. Trimming took off 1 base at V and 2 bases at J, with 8 bases between the two ends. In germline, CDR1 is SGHVS, CDR2 FNYEAQ. CDR3 length equals 15 residues.

The genes are TRBV29-1 and TRBJ1-2, with 8 bases aligning to TRBD1. CDR3 length equals 13 residues. Germline CDR1 is SQVTM and CDR2 is ANQGSEA. Trimming took 1 base from V and 8 from J; bases not matched to a gene: 6. The CDR3 DNA reads as TGCAGCGTTGAAGGGACAGGGAACGGCGGCTACACCTTC. Protein sequence: CSVEGTGNGGYTF.

The rearrangement uses TRBV7-2 and TRBJ1-6; D perhaps matches TRBD1 (5 bases). The CDR3 is 15 amino acids. CDR1 is SGHTA and CDR2 is FQGNSA in the germline V gene. V was shortened by 1 base and J by 6 bases, with 10 bases between the two germline ends. This CDR3 is CASSLGDRSNSPLHF. The DNA of the CDR3 is TGTGCCAGCAGCTTAGGAGACAGATCTAATTCACCCCTCCACTTT.

This sequence joins TRBV28 and TRBJ2-2; possible D gene TRBD1, 6 bases. Germline-derived CDR1 and CDR2 are MDHEN and SYDVKM. The CDR3 contains 12 residues. V lost 8 bases and J lost 3, with 7 bases in between. The CDR3 nucleotides are TGTGCCAGCGCAGGGGACACCGGGGAGCTGTTTTTT. This codes for CASAGDTGELFF.

The J gene is TRBJ2-3, the V gene TRBV5-4; 8 nucleotides align to TRBD2. V shed 4 bases and J 4 bases; nucleotides not matched to a gene: 2. CDR1 is SGHNT, CDR2 YYREEE, per germline (reference sequence). The CDR3 runs to 13 residues. The CDR3 spells CASSLAGADTQYF. CDR3 nucleotide sequence: TGTGCCAGCAGCCTAGCGGGCGCAGATACGCAGTATTTT. Variable domain in full (rest from reference TRBV5-4 and TRBJ2-3): ETGVTQSPTHLIKTRGQQVTLRCSSQSGHNTVSWYQQALGQGPQFIFQYYREEENGRGNFPPRFSGLQFPNYSSELNVNALELDDSALYLCASSLAGADTQYFGPGTRLTVL.

This chain uses TRBV7-9 with TRBJ1-3; perhaps TRBD1 as D (6 bases). Germline CDR1 and CDR2: SEHNR and FQNEAQ (reference sequence). The CDR3 has 15 residues. Trimming left V 3 bases short and J 4 bases short, with 13 bases between. The CDR3 DNA reads as TGTGCCAGCAGCTTTGAGACAGGTGCCGGAAACACCATATATTTT. This sequence encodes CASSFETGAGNTIYF.

This chain uses TRBV11-2 with TRBJ1-1; D remains unclear. The CDR3 loop spans 15 amino acids. Germline lookup yields CDR1 SGHAT and CDR2 FQNNGV. V lost 7 bases to trimming and J lost 4 bases, with 19 bases between them. CDR3 loop: CASTPRDKRLTEAFF. The CDR3 nucleotides read TGTGCCAGCACCCCGAGAGACAAAAGGCTCACTGAAGCTTTCTTT.

This chain connects TRBV7-8 to TRBJ1-1, with 10 bases lining up with TRBD1. Germline CDR1 is SGHVS and CDR2 is FQNEAQ. There are 15 residues in the CDR3. Trimming removed 5 bases from V and 6 bases from J; junction bases left unmatched: 9. CDR3 nucleotides: TGTGCCAGCAGCCCATGGGTAGGGACAGGGGCTGAAGCTTTCTTT. It specifies CASSPWVGTGAEAFF.

A single count supports this clone. The chain carries TRBV25-1 and TRBJ2-7; D is unclear. This CDR3 has 14 amino acids. Germline-derived CDR1 and CDR2 are MGHDK and SYGVNS. Trimming shortened V by 2 bases and J by 2 bases, and 10 bases separated the two germline ends. DNA for the CDR3: TGTGCCAGCAGTGAAAATGTCAGGACCTACGAGCAGTACTTC. Its translation is CASSENVRTYEQYF.

The J gene is TRBJ2-3, the V gene TRBV2; D is unresolved. Germline V CDR1 and CDR2: SNHLY, FYNNEI. Trimming removed 3 bases at V and 4 bases at J, with 5 bases between. The CDR3 has 12 amino acids. The CDR3 spells CASSDEADTQYF. The CDR3 DNA is TGTGCCAGCAGTGACGAGGCAGATACGCAGTATTTT.

The chain has TRBV9 and TRBJ2-2, with D unresolved. Germline CDR1 is SGDLS and CDR2 is YYNGEE. There are 14 residues in the CDR3. V was trimmed by 0 bases and J by 4 bases, leaving 7 bases between them. Written as DNA, the CDR3 is TGTGCCAGCAGCGTAGCACAGATCACCGGGGAGCTGTTTTTT. Translating it yields CASSVAQITGELFF.

The chain employs TRBV7-8 and TRBJ2-5; 9 nucleotides line up with TRBD1. Germline trimming cut 5 bases from V and 4 bases from J; bases unmatched to any gene: 5. Germline V gene lookup returns CDR1 SGHVS and CDR2 FQNEAQ. The CDR3 is 14 residues long. CDR3 loop: CASSKGGQGETQYF. CDR3 nucleotide sequence: TGTGCCAGCAGCAAGGGGGGACAGGGAGAGACCCAGTACTTC.

This chain connects TRBV7-9 to TRBJ1-4; D perhaps matches TRBD1 (5 bases). Trimming removed 4 bases from V and 3 bases from J, with 15 bases in between. Germline CDR1 reads SEHNR; CDR2 reads FQNEAQ (reference sequence). The CDR3 spans 16 residues. This CDR3 is CASSSRRGGANEKLFF. CDR3 coding DNA: TGTGCCAGCAGCTCCAGAAGGGGCGGTGCTAATGAAAAACTGTTTTTT.

The chain carries TRBV5-6 and TRBJ1-2; 11 bases line up with TRBD1. This CDR3 has 12 amino acids. V shed 5 bases and J 6 bases; nucleotides not matched to a gene: 0. The germline V gene encodes CDR1 SGHDT and CDR2 YYEEEE. CDR3 protein: CASRGQGDGYTF. CDR3 DNA: TGTGCCAGCAGGGGACAGGGGGATGGCTACACCTTC.

CDR3 sequence reads: CASSDLAGGHEQFF. DNA for the CDR3: TGTGCCAGCAGTGACTTAGCGGGGGGACATGAGCAGTTCTTC. V usage is TRBV6-4 and J usage is TRBJ2-1, with 10 bases lining up with TRBD2. The CDR3 runs 14 residues. The ends lost 1 base at V and 8 bases at J; junction bases unmatched: 2. In germline, CDR1 is MRHNA, CDR2 SNTAGT.